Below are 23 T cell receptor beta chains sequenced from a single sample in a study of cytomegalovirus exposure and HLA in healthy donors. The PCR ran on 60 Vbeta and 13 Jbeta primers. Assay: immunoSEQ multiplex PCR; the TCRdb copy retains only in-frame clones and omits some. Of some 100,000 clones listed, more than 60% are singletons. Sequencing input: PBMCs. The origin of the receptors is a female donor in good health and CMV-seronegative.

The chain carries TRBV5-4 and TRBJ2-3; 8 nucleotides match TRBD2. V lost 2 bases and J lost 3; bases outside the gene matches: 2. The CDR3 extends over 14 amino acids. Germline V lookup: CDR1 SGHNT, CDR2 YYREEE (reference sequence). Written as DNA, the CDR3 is TGTGCCAGCAGCTTACTAGCGGCAACAGATACGCAGTATTTT. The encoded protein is CASSLLAATDTQYF.

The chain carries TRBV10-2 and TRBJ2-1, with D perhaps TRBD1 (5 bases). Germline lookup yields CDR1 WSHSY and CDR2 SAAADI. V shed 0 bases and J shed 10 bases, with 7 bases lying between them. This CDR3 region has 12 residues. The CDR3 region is CASSESQVEQFF. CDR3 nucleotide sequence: TGCGCCAGCAGTGAGTCACAGGTCGAGCAGTTCTTC.

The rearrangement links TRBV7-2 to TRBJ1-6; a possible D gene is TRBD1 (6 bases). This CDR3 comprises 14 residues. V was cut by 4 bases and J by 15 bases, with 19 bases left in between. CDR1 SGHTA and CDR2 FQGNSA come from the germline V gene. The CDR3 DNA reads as TGTGCCAGCAGCTACCAACAGGGTTCTAAACTCCTCCACTTT. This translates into CASSYQQGSKLLHF. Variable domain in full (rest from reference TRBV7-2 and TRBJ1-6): GAGVSQSPSNKVTEKGKDVELRCDPISGHTALYWYRQSLGQGLEFLIYFQGNSAPDKSGLPSDRFSAERTGGSVSTLTIQRTQQEDSAVYLCASSYQQGSKLLHFGNGTRLTVT.

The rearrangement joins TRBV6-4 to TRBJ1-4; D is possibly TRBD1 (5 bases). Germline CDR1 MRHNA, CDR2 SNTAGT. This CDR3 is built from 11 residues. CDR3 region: CAKGANEKLFF. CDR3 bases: TGTGCGAAAGGGGCTAATGAAAAACTGTTTTTT.

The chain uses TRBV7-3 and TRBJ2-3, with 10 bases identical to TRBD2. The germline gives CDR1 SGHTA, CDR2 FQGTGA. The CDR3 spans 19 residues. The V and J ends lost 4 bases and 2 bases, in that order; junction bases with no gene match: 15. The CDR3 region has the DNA TGTGCCAGCAGCTCCCGTCCAGCGGGGGGGCCGGGTACCACAGATACGCAGTATTTT. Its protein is CASSSRPAGGPGTTDTQYF.

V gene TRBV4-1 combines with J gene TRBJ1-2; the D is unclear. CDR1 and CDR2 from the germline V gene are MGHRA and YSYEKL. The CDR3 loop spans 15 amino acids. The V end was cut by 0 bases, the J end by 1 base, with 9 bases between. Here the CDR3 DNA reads TGCGCCAGCAGCCAAGATGGGCAAAATAACTATGGCTACACCTTC. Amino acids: CASSQDGQNNYGYTF.

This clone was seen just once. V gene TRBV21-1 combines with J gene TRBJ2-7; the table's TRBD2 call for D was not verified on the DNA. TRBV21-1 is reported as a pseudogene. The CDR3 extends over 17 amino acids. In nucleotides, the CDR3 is TGTGCCAGCAGCAAATGTTTACGCCCCGGGGGGGCCAACGAGCAGTACTTC. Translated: CASSKCLRPGGANEQYF.

The CDR3 DNA is TGTGCCAGCCGACCGGGGGGCTTGAATGAGCAGTTCTTC. Its protein product is CASRPGGLNEQFF. This chain connects TRBV25-1 to TRBJ2-1; TRBD2 is a possible D gene (7 bases). The CDR3 runs to 13 residues. In germline, CDR1 is MGHDK, CDR2 SYGVNS. V shed 8 bases and J shed 7 bases, with 15 bases lying between them.

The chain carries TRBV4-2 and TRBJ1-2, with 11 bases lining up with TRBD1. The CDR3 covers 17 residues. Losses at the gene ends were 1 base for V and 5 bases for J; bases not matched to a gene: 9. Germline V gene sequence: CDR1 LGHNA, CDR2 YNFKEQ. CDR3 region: CASSQAASGTGGYGYTF. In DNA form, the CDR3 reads TGTGCCAGCAGCCAAGCAGCCTCCGGGACAGGGGGTTATGGCTACACCTTC.

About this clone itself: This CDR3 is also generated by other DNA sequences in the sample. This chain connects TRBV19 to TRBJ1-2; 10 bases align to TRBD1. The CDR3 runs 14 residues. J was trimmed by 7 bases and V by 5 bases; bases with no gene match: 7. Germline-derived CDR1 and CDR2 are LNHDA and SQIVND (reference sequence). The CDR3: CASSLGTGVGGYTF. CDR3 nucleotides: TGTGCCAGTAGTCTCGGGACAGGGGTAGGTGGCTACACCTTC.

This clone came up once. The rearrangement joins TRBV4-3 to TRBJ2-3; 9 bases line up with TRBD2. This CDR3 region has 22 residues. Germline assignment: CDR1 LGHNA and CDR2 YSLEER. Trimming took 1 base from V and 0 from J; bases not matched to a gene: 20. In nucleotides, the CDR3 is TGCGCCAGCAGCCAAGCCGTCGAGGGTGTAGCGGGGGAAACATCTAGCACAGATACGCAGTATTTT. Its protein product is CASSQAVEGVAGETSSTDTQYF.

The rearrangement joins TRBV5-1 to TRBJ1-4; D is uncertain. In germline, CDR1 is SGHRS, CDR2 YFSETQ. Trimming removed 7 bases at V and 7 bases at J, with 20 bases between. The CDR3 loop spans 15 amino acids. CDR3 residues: CASQTESGIGEKLFF. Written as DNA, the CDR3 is TGCGCCAGCCAAACCGAGTCGGGGATCGGTGAAAAACTGTTTTTT.

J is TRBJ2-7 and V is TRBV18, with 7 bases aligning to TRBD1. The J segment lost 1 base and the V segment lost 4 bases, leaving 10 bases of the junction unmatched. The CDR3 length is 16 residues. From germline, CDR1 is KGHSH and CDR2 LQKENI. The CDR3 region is CASSQNLGGASYEQYF. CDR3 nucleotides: TGTGCCAGCTCACAAAACTTAGGGGGCGCTTCCTACGAGCAGTACTTC.

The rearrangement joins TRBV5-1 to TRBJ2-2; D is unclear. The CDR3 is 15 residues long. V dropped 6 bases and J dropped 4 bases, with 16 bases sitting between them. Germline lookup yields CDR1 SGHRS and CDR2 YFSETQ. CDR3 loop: CASTPPGRSTGELFF. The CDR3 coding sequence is TGCGCCAGCACCCCCCCAGGCAGGTCCACCGGGGAGCTGTTTTTT. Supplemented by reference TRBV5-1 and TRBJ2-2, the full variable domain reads KAGVTQTPRYLIKTRGQQVTLSCSPISGHRSVSWYQQTPGQGLQFLFEYFSETQRNKGNFPGRFSGRQFSNSRSEMNVSTLELGDSALYLCASTPPGRSTGELFFGEGSRLTVL.

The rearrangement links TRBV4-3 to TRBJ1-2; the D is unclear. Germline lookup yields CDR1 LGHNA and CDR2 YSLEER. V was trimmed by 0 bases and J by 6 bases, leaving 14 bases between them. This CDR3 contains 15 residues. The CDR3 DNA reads TGCGCCAGCAGCCAAGATCCCGAGAGGTTCAATGGCTACACCTTC. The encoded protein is CASSQDPERFNGYTF.

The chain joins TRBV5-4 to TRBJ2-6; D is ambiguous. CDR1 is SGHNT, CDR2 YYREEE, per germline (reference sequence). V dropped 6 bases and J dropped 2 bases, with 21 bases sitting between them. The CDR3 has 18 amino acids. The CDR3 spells CASNLRQPRIPGANVLTF. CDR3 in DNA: TGTGCCAGCAACCTCAGACAACCTCGCATTCCTGGGGCCAACGTCCTGACTTTC. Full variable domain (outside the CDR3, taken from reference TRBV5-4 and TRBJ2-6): ETGVTQSPTHLIKTRGQQVTLRCSSQSGHNTVSWYQQALGQGPQFIFQYYREEENGRGNFPPRFSGLQFPNYSSELNVNALELDDSALYLCASNLRQPRIPGANVLTFGAGSRLTVL.

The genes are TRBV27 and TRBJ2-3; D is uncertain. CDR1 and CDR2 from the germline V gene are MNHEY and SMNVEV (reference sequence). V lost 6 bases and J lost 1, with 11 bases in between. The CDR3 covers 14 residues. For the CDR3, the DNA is TGTGCCAGCAGCCTAATTCCACGCACAGATACGCAGTATTTT. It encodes CASSLIPRTDTQYF.

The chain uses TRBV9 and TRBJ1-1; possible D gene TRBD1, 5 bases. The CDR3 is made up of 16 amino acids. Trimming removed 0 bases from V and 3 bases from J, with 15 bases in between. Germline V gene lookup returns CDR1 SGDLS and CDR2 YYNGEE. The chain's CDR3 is CASSVVARRGDTEAFF. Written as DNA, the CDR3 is TGTGCCAGCAGCGTAGTAGCTCGTCGGGGGGACACTGAAGCTTTCTTT.

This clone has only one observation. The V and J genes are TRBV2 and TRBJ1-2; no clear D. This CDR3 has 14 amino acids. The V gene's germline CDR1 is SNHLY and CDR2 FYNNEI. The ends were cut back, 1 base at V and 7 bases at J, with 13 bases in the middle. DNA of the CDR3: TGTGCCAGCAGTGAAGAAGTGGCTGGAGGTGGCTACACCTTC. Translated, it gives CASSEEVAGGGYTF.

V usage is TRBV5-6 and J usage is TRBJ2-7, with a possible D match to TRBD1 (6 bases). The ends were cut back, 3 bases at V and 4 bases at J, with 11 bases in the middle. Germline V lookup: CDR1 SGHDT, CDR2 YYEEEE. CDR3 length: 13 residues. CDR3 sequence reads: CASSWATGYEQYF. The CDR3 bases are TGTGCCAGCAGCTGGGCGACAGGTTACGAGCAGTACTTC.

CDR3 sequence reads: CASGLVLDRSGAEAFF. CDR3 coding DNA: TGTGCTAGTGGTTTGGTACTCGACCGATCCGGAGCTGAAGCTTTCTTT. This sequence joins TRBV12-5 and TRBJ1-1; D gene uncertain. V was shortened by 0 bases and J by 6 bases, with 17 bases between the two germline ends. Germline V gene sequence: CDR1 LGHNT, CDR2 FRNRAP. The CDR3 consists of 16 residues.

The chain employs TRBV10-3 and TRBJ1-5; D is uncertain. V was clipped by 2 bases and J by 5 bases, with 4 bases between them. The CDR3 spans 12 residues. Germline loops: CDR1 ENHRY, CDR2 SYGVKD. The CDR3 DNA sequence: TGTGCCATCAGTGAGCGGGATCAGCCCCAGCATTTT. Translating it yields CAISERDQPQHF.

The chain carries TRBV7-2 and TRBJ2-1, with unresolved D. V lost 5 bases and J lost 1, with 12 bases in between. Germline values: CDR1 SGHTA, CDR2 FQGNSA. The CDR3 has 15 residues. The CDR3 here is CASSPESTSYNEQFF. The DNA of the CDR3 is TGTGCCAGCAGCCCCGAGAGCACTTCCTACAATGAGCAGTTCTTC.